This is a list of T cell receptor beta chains from one sample in a study of CD8+CD57+ T cells in acquired aplastic anemia. TCRdb fed the reads into MiXCR, producing one record per CDR3 protein. The data contain around 170,000 distinct CDR3 sequences, under 55% of them singletons. What was sequenced was sorted CD4+, CD8+, or CD8+CD57+ T cells (not recorded which) from PBMCs. Receptor source: a human donor with aplastic anemia. The CDR3 runs from the conserved cysteine through the conserved F or W. Fields, in order: J gene, clone size, V gene, D gene, CDR3 DNA, CDR3 protein. A D gene is named only where the DNA matches it firmly. Clone size is given for some rows only: seen once, a few or many times, or a class if the clone is expanded.

>TRBJ2-2|many|TRBV11-2|TRBD2
TGTGCCAGCAGCCACTGGATGGGTAGCGGGAAAACCGGGGAGCTGTTTTTT
CASSHWMGSGKTGELFF
>TRBJ2-7|many|TRBV7-3|-
TGTGCCAGCAGCTCGGCCCGGGGGACCGAGCAGTACTTC
CASSSARGTEQYF
>TRBJ2-5|-|TRBV7-8|-
TGTGCCAGCAGCATTAGCACGAGCGAGACCCAGTACTTC
CASSISTSETQYF
>TRBJ2-3|-|TRBV7-2|TRBD2
TGTGCCAGCAGCTTACGGGGACTAGCGGGAGCATCAGATACGCAGTATTTT
CASSLRGLAGASDTQYF
>TRBJ2-5|-|TRBV7-7|TRBD2
TGTGCTAGCAGCCGAGCGGGACCTCAAGAGACCCAGTACTTC
CASSRAGPQETQYF
>TRBJ1-4|-|TRBV10-3|-
TGTGCCAGCAGTGAAATGTCATCTAATGAAAAACTGTTTTTT
CASSEMSSNEKLFF
>TRBJ2-2|-|TRBV4-3|-
TGCGCCAGCAGCCAAGCGTGGAGTGGGAGGGGGACCGGGGAGCTGTTTTTT
CASSQAWSGRGTGELFF
>TRBJ2-7|few|TRBV19|-
TGTGCCAGTAGTATGAGTTCCGTCAACTACGAGCAGTACTTC
CASSMSSVNYEQYF
>TRBJ1-3|many|TRBV19|-
TGTGCCAGTAGTATCGGAAACAGGGTCCCCTCTGGAAACACCATATATTTT
CASSIGNRVPSGNTIYF
>TRBJ1-2|many|TRBV4-2|-
TGTGCCAGCAGCCAAGAACAGATCTCGGGCTACACCTTC
CASSQEQISGYTF
>TRBJ1-2|-|TRBV7-9|-
TGTGCCAGCTTTGCTTTAGGGATGGGATATGGCTACACCTTC
CASFALGMGYGYTF
>TRBJ1-3|-|TRBV2|TRBD1
TGTGCCAGCCGGGACAGGGTATCCGGAAACACCATATATTTT
CASRDRVSGNTIYF
>TRBJ2-5|many|TRBV7-2|-
TGTGCCAGCACCCCCCAGCAGACCCAGTACTTC
CASTPQQTQYF
>TRBJ2-5|-|TRBV19|-
TGTGCCAGTAGTTTAGGACAGTCGGTTCTCGGGGAGACCCAGTACTTC
CASSLGQSVLGETQYF
>TRBJ2-1|many|TRBV20-1|TRBD2
TGCAGTGCTAGCGGCGGGAATACGGGGGGTGAGCAGTTCTTC
CSASGGNTGGEQFF
>TRBJ2-7|-|TRBV10-3|TRBD1
TGTGCCATCAGTGAGCCTTCCGACAGGGTGGAATTCGGCGAGCAGTACTTC
CAISEPSDRVEFGEQYF
>TRBJ1-2|few|TRBV6-1|-
TGTGCCAGCAGCCCATCCCGAAACAGGGTCCGAGACTATGGCTACACCTTC
CASSPSRNRVRDYGYTF
>TRBJ1-1|-|TRBV19|TRBD1
TGTGCCAGCAACCCGGGACAGGGGAACACTGAAGCTTTCTTT
CASNPGQGNTEAFF
>TRBJ2-7|-|TRBV14|-
TGTGCCAGCAGCCAAGCGCCCGTTCTCGGGGACGAGCAGTACTTT
CASSQAPVLGDEQYF
>TRBJ1-2|-|TRBV4-2|-
TGTGCCAGCAGCCCAGCTCGTACCTATGGCTACACCTTC
CASSPARTYGYTF
>TRBJ2-3|-|TRBV24-1|-
TGTGCCACCAGTGATATCAGGACTGATAATACGCAGTATTTT
CATSDIRTDNTQYF
>TRBJ2-7|many|TRBV6-5|-
TGTGCCAGCAGTTTTACCTTTACGGGACCTCAAGGCAGGGAGCAGTACTTC
CASSFTFTGPQGREQYF
>TRBJ1-3|once|TRBV10-3|-
TGTACCATCGGTAATCCAGGGGTCGGAAACACCATATATTTT
CTIGNPGVGNTIYF
>TRBJ2-7|few|TRBV7-9|-
TGTGCCAGCAGCTCGGGACCCTACGAGCAGTACTTC
CASSSGPYEQYF
>TRBJ2-1|-|TRBV25-1|TRBD2
TGTGCCAGCAGTGTGGGGAGCGGGGCATACAATGAGCAGTTCTTC
CASSVGSGAYNEQFF
>TRBJ1-6|few|TRBV6-5|-
TGTGCCAGCAGTTACTCGAGGCAGGGAGGGAATTTACCCCTCCACTTT
CASSYSRQGGNLPLHF
>TRBJ1-3|-|TRBV10-3|-
TGTGCCATCAGTGGGGGTGGGGACAACACCATATATTTT
CAISGGGDNTIYF
>TRBJ1-1|-|TRBV7-8|-
TGTGCCAGCAGCGATTCTCTAGAAGCTGAAGCTTTCTTT
CASSDSLEAEAFF
>TRBJ2-2|once|TRBV10-3|TRBD1
TGTGCCATCAGTGAGCGGACAGGGAACATCGGGGAGCTGTTTTTT
CAISERTGNIGELFF
>TRBJ1-5|-|TRBV19|-
TGTGCCAGTAGTCTCGCGTCATATAGCAATCAGCCCCAGCATTTT
CASSLASYSNQPQHF
>TRBJ2-3|-|TRBV6-1|-
TGTGCCAGCGAGGGAGGGGGAGACAGGATAGATACGCAGTATTTT
CASEGGGDRIDTQYF
>TRBJ1-6|-|TRBV10-3|-
TGTGCCAGCAAAAGGTCCCGTACGGACCTTGATAATTCACCCCTCCACTTT
CASKRSRTDLDNSPLHF
>TRBJ2-7|many|TRBV7-8|-
TGTGCCAGCAGCCTAGGATACTCCTACGAGCAGTACTTC
CASSLGYSYEQYF
>TRBJ2-1|-|TRBV7-3|TRBD1
TGTGCCAGCAGCCCAAGTCCCGGGACAGGGACCGAGCAGTTCTTC
CASSPSPGTGTEQFF
>TRBJ2-3|-|TRBV15|TRBD2
TGTGCCACCAGCAGAGCCCGCGGGAGGGCCCATTTT
CATSRARGRAHF
>TRBJ2-5|many|TRBV19|-
TGTGCCAGTAGTATAGACGCGGGTGAGACCCAGTACTTC
CASSIDAGETQYF
>TRBJ1-6|-|TRBV7-8|TRBD1
TGTGCCAGCAGCTTTACCGCCGGGACAGGGGGTTCACCCCTCCACTTT
CASSFTAGTGGSPLHF
>TRBJ2-5|-|TRBV7-9|-
TGTGCCAGCAGCTTAGGGCCAGGGGACTCTCCTCGGGAGACCCAGTACTTC
CASSLGPGDSPRETQYF
>TRBJ2-7|-|TRBV24-1|-
TGTGCCACCAGCTCAGGGCGCGAGCAGTACTTC
CATSSGREQYF
>TRBJ2-2|many|TRBV24-1|-
TGTGCCACCCTCTCCGTGGGCCTTAGGGACACCGGGGAGCTGTTTTTT
CATLSVGLRDTGELFF
>TRBJ2-1|-|TRBV19|-
TGTGCCAGTAGTAACGGACTAAGCTCCTACAATGAGCAGTTCTTC
CASSNGLSSYNEQFF
>TRBJ2-7|-|TRBV29-1|TRBD1
TGCAGCCATTTGGGACAGTCGTACTCCTACGAGCAGTACTTC
CSHLGQSYSYEQYF
>TRBJ1-2|-|TRBV10-3|TRBD1
TGTGCCATCAGTGAGGGGACAGACTTTGGGTATGGCTACACCTTC
CAISEGTDFGYGYTF
>TRBJ2-1|few|TRBV20-1|TRBD2
TGCAGTGCTATCAGCGGGAGGGACTACAATGAGCAGTTCTTC
CSAISGRDYNEQFF
>TRBJ1-5|few|TRBV19|-
TGTGCCAGTAGTTGGGGCGGGGGGTGGCATTTT
CASSWGGGWHF
>TRBJ2-6|-|TRBV11-2|-
TGTGCCAGCAGCTTAGAGAATGGAGGGGCAGGGGCCAACGTCCTGACTTTC
CASSLENGGAGANVLTF